The sequence of this TCR beta chain was determined in a study of T cells in Graves' hyperthyroidism and ophthalmopathy. Background on the study: Peripheral blood draws took place at initial diagnosis, ahead of any treatment.

Using RNA transcripts as the source, TCR beta CDR3 regions were amplified. With the HTBI primer set, the TCR CDR3 went through a first round of RT-PCR. TCRdb analysed the multiplex PCR reads with MiXCR anew, one entry per CDR3 protein. The sample lists 700,000 or so distinct CDR3 sequences, about a sixth occurring once. Patients aged 18 to 65 with hyperthyroidism were newly diagnosed, with duration under 2 months. Broader study findings: Researchers found most expanded thyroid clonotypes above 0.001 in blood as well.

To note about this clonotype: What it recognizes is unknown.

This TCR was recovered from a man between 18 and 35 years old with Graves' hyperthyroidism. What was sequenced was blood.

The DNA for the CDR3 is TGTGCCAGCAGCTTTCCCCCGGTGGGGGGCACAGATACGCAGTATTTT. It specifies CASSFPPVGGTDTQYF. The chain is built from TRBV9 and TRBJ2-3; D may be TRBD1 or TRBD2 (5 bases each). The CDR3 is made up of 16 amino acids. Per the germline V gene, CDR1 is SGDLS and CDR2 is YYNGEE. The ends were cut back, 4 bases at V and 1 base at J, with 16 bases in the middle. Based on the CDR3 plus reference TRBV9 and TRBJ2-3, the full variable domain is DSGVTQTPKHLITATGQRVTLRCSPRSGDLSVYWYQQSLDQGLQFLIQYYNGEERAKGNILERFSAQQFPDLHSELNLSSLELGDSALYFCASSFPPVGGTDTQYFGPGTRLTVL.